This paragraph covers one T cell receptor (beta chain) sequence. Methods used by the authors: For nucleated cells, counts were estimated from reference gene primer amplification. The protocol was immunoSEQ multiplex PCR, while the TCRdb copy is restricted to in-frame clones and leaves out a portion. V and J calls and clone size are those listed in that table; D and trimming were worked out from the DNA. The data hold hundreds of thousands of clones, with about 91% observed a single time. This entry comes from a study of blood T cell repertoires in COVID-19. Study-level background: Samples of COVID-19 (acute and convalescent) were obtained from the United States, Italy and Spain. Sample material is recorded as cDNA or gDNA derived from T cells, B-cell-depleted T cells, or PBMCs.

This CDR3 has 15 residues. The V end was cut by 5 bases, the J end by 3 bases, with 16 bases between. Germline V gene sequence: CDR1 MNHEY, CDR2 SMNVEV (reference sequence). The sequence was obtained from a woman aged 25-40 years with COVID-19, enrolled during active disease. Sequenced sample: peripheral blood. The chain carries TRBV27 and TRBJ1-2, with a tentative D call TRBD1 (6 bases). CDR3 bases: TGTGCCAGCAGTGCCGGAAGAGACAGGTACTATGGCTACACCTTC. It is translated as CASSAGRDRYYGYTF.